The TCR beta chain described here comes from a study of beta chain features in type 1 diabetes (dated by TCRdb to between 2018 and 2020). About the full investigation: Mean age, gender distribution, total cell number and subset yield were not different between patients and healthy donors. A total of around 100 million sorted cells were examined across all samples, and RNA yield correlated strongly with the number of cells per subset. The study compared the TCRB repertoires of sorted circulating CD4+ T cell subsets in recently diagnosed type 1 diabetes patients with those in matched healthy donors. Whereas all 30 or so donors provided naive and central memory subsets, regulatory and stem cell-like memory subsets were isolated from just 8 patients and roughly eight healthy donors.

Only a few counts were recorded for this clone. Its antigen has not been determined. Base quality data are lacking; no much larger clone is found one base away. General conclusions and limits of the study: In all four CD4+ subsets, TCRB CDR3 length was moderately but significantly shorter in type 1 diabetes patients. Naive, central memory and regulatory TCRB repertoires appeared to be more alike among patients than among healthy donors. Because the HLA sub-analyses included only small numbers of individuals, any influence of HLA type on TCRB rearrangement was left unresolved. PCR may preferentially amplify shorter templates, but because patient and control samples were amplified and corrected together, any resulting skew would affect both groups equally. At VDJ recombination sites, type 1 diabetes patients had fewer insertions and more deleted nucleotides, which implies abnormalities in thymic rearrangement. Sequencing cDNA rather than genomic DNA could over-represent highly expressing activated cells, although activation and CD3 levels did not differ between groups.

Each donor gave one peripheral blood draw, averaging about 120 mL, which was collected into heparinised tubes. Naive, central memory, regulatory and stem cell-like memory CD4+ T cells were sorted on a BD FACSAria II using a panel including CD45RO, CCR7, CD25, CD127, CD95 and CD27. All sorted populations exceeded 95% purity. Right away, PBMCs were isolated by Lymphoprep density gradient centrifugation and were stained directly, with no culture step. Samples were stained and sorted in pairs, with one healthy donor and one patient per experiment, so that batch effects were minimized. All of the isolated RNA was reverse transcribed with the High Capacity cDNA Reverse Transcription Kit, so expressed TCRB transcripts were sequenced. Deep immunoSEQ sequencing was performed on naive, central memory and regulatory T cell samples, with an average of around 3.4 million total reads per sample. Sorted cells were lysed in RLT buffer, and RNA was extracted using DNase-treated RNeasy Micro or Mini kits according to cell number. Each cell subset was processed separately to prevent cross-contamination, with patient and healthy donor samples processed together. The immunoSEQ multiplex PCR was used to amplify TCRB sequences from cDNA, yielding 87-bp fragments that span the CDR3 region. Sequencing of the amplicons was performed on the Illumina HiSeq platform. The study's own analysis went as follows. Synthetic template baselines were used to correct PCR bias computationally, reads within Hamming distance 2 were collapsed together, and singletons that could not be merged were discarded. Reads were aligned against IMGT to assign V, D and J genes, CDR3 length and insertions or deletions at six rearrangement sites. Clonotype counts were normalized to sorted cell number within each subset before computing true diversity and Gini coefficients with the tcR R package. The overlap coefficient, calculated on TCRB nucleotide sequences, was used to quantify repertoire sharing. Out-of-frame TCRB sequences from naive cells were analyzed to stand in for the pre-selection repertoire. Entries here come from immuneACCESS through TCRdb and include only in-frame sequences with V and J called. Some clones fail to appear in such tables; in the studies checked, an unresolved V gene covers under half of the shortfall, and the cause of the remainder is unknown. V, J and clone size were drawn from that table, and D and trimming were deduced from the DNA. The sample profile shows some 250,000 clones; approximately 10% of them were found once. The ten most abundant clones make up more than 0.015% of the sample.

Inclusive of the bounding cysteine and phenylalanine, the CDR3 is 13 residues long. Only the CDR3 DNA stays, 39 bases, in frame from base 1. The CDR1 and CDR2 encoded by the germline V gene are SGHRS and YFSETQ. V is clipped by 4 bases and J by 2 bases, and the sequence between their germline boundaries is 8 bases long. The TCR originated in a man aged 25-45 years with type 1 diabetes. The rearranged chain carries TRBV5-1 and TRBJ2-3, with the D gene not clear enough to name. Sample: naive CD4+ T cells from blood. The sample's cell subset or site label, decoded: true naive CD4+ T cells. The DNA reads TGCGCCAGCAGCGCGATTCCCACAGATACGCAGTATTTT. This sequence encodes CASSAIPTDTQYF.